This TCR beta chain derives from a study of blood T cell repertoires in COVID-19. The germline V gene encodes CDR1 SGHVS and CDR2 FQNEAQ. V was pared by 2 bases and J by 9 bases, with 9 bases of the junction left unmatched. The CDR3 runs 14 residues. The method was immunoSEQ multiplex PCR; TCRdb's version includes in-frame clones alone and lacks a portion of them. Among 150,000 or so clones listed, roughly 90% were seen once. The TCR sequence derives from a human donor in a cohort sampled during active COVID-19. The rearrangement links TRBV7-8 to TRBJ2-7; 8 positions match TRBD1. The sample comprised peripheral blood. CDR3 sequence: CASSLPQGVKGQYF. The CDR3 DNA reads TGTGCCAGCAGCTTACCACAGGGGGTGAAAGGGCAGTACTTC.